This is a list of T cell receptor beta chains from one sample in a study of control samples from healthy donors and cancer patients. The data were produced by immunoSEQ multiplex PCR, yet TCRdb's version contains in-frame clones alone and is incomplete. The sample data list fewer than 250,000 clones. The material sequenced was blood. The receptors here all came from a woman in her thirties in good health. The CDR3 runs from the conserved cysteine through the conserved F or W.

v_call,j_call,cdr3_aa
TRBV9,TRBJ2-7,CASSQWTGKAYEQYF
TRBV27,TRBJ2-7,CASSWTGRANEQYF
TRBV7-9,TRBJ1-1,CASSPQGNTEAFF
TRBV11-3,TRBJ2-1,CASSLGLVGSYNEQFF
TRBV9,TRBJ1-2,CASSADFNYGYTF
TRBV19,TRBJ2-3,CASSILAGGRTDTQYF
TRBV28,TRBJ2-6,CASERSGANVLTF
TRBV18,TRBJ1-5,CASSPAGYSNQPQHF
TRBV19,TRBJ1-2,CASSIDRGGYTF
TRBV7-3,TRBJ1-6,CASSLGNYNSPLHF
TRBV7-9,TRBJ1-6,CASSRTENNSPLHF
TRBV12-5,TRBJ1-2,CASGLGSRAGYTF